This T cell receptor (beta chain) emerged from a study of cytomegalovirus exposure and HLA in healthy donors. Notes on the study in general: Researchers reported that a few CMV-associated chains were confirmed in vitro as CMV antigen-specific. The HLA-A and HLA-B alleles of most subjects were reportedly predicted accurately from TCR beta sequences. A later analysis reportedly found fewer N-insertions in an Asian-associated ancestry cluster than the approximately 700-donor mean.

Primers for the PCR totalled 60 Vbeta and 13 Jbeta. The repertoire was sequenced with immunoSEQ multiplex PCR; TCRdb's copy has only in-frame clones and lacks some. The top ten hold approximately 9.8% of the sample, which has over 65,000 clones, around 78% seen once. The CDR3 consists of 17 residues. With respect to this clone: The antigen is undetermined.

The TCR sequence derives from a man between 40 and 49 years old in good health and CMV-seronegative. Material for sequencing was PBMCs. This rearrangement joins TRBV21-1 to TRBJ2-5; TRBD1, the D gene given by the table, was not confirmed from the DNA. TRBV21-1 is flagged as a pseudogene. The CDR3 here is CASSKDRWDRDEETQYF. The CDR3 region has the DNA TGTGCCAGCAGCAAAGATCGGTGGGACAGGGATGAGGAGACCCAGTACTTC.